This record looks at one T cell receptor (beta chain) sequence and its context. What it binds is unknown. The data stem from a study of cytomegalovirus exposure and HLA in healthy donors. The overall study: Earlier results showed approximately 110 million unique TCR beta sequences derived from about 179 million T cells.

Germline V lookup: CDR1 SGHTA, CDR2 FQGNSA. J was trimmed by 4 bases and V by 5 bases; bases with no gene match: 13. This CDR3 comprises 16 residues. 13 Jbeta primers and 60 Vbeta primers were used for the PCR. In the study's own analysis: An analysis performed later counted 81 million or so unique TCR beta chains (around 10 million of them shared). Libraries were prepared by immunoSEQ multiplex PCR; TCRdb keeps only in-frame clonotypes and omits some of them. V, J and clone size derive from that table, while D and trimming were established from the DNA sequence. The table shows some 150,000 clones, with approximately 80% occurring only once. General observations from the study: The classifier reportedly diagnosed cytomegalovirus status with high sensitivity and specificity. In vitro testing confirmed a few CMV-associated chains as specific for CMV antigens.

This sequence joins TRBV7-2 and TRBJ2-7; TRBD1 agrees at 8 bases. Material for sequencing was PBMCs. The receptor was derived from a young man in good health and CMV-seropositive. The CDR3 region has the DNA TGTGCCAGCAGCGACAGGGGACAGAGCAGCGGGTACGAGCAGTACTTC. Amino acids: CASSDRGQSSGYEQYF. Variable domain in full (rest from reference TRBV7-2 and TRBJ2-7): GAGVSQSPSNKVTEKGKDVELRCDPISGHTALYWYRQSLGQGLEFLIYFQGNSAPDKSGLPSDRFSAERTGGSVSTLTIQRTQQEDSAVYLCASSDRGQSSGYEQYFGPGTRLTVT.